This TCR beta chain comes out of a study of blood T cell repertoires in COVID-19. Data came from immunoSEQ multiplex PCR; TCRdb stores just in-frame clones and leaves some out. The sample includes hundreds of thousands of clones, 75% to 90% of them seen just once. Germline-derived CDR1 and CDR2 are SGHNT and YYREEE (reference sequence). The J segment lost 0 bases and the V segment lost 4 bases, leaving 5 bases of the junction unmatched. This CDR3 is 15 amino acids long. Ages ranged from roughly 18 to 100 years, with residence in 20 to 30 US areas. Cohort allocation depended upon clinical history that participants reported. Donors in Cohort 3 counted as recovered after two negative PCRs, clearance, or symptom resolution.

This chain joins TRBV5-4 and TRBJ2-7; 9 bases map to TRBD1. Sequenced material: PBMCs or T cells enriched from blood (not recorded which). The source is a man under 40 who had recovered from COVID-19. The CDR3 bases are TGTGCCAGCAGCCCAGGGACAGGGAGCTCCTACGAGCAGTACTTC. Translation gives CASSPGTGSSYEQYF.